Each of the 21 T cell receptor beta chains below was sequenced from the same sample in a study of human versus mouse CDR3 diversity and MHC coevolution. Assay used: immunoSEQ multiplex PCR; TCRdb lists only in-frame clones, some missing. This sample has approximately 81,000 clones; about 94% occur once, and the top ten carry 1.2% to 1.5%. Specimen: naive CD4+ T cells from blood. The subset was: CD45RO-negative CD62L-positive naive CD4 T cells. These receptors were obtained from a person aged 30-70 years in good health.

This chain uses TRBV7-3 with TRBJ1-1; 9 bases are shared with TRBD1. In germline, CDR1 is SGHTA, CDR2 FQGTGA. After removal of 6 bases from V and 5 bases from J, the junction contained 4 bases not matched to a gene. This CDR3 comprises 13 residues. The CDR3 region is CASSRTGETEAFF. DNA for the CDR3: TGTGCCAGCAGTCGGACAGGGGAAACTGAAGCTTTCTTT.

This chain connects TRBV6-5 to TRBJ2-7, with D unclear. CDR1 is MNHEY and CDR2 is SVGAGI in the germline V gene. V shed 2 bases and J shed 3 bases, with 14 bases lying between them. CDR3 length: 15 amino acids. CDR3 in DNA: TGTGCCAGCAGTTACAGGCCCGGAGAGGTCTACGAGCAGTACTTC. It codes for CASSYRPGEVYEQYF.

CDR3 in amino acids: CASRKLAGGNEQYF. For the CDR3, the DNA is TGCGCCAGCAGGAAACTAGCGGGAGGGAACGAGCAGTACTTC. This sequence joins TRBV5-1 and TRBJ2-7; 13 positions agree with TRBD2. V dropped 5 bases and J dropped 5; count of bases not matched to a gene: 4. Germline V gene sequence: CDR1 SGHRS, CDR2 YFSETQ. CDR3 length: 14 amino acids.

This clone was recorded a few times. CDR3 DNA sequence: TGTGCCAGTAGTACGGGACAGGAACGGAAAGCTTTCTTT. Amino acid sequence: CASSTGQERKAFF. This chain connects TRBV19 to TRBJ1-1, with TRBD1 identical over 8 bases. J gave up 9 bases and V 4 bases, and 7 bases lay outside the gene matches. Germline CDR1 and CDR2: LNHDA and SQIVND (reference sequence). CDR3 length: 13 residues.

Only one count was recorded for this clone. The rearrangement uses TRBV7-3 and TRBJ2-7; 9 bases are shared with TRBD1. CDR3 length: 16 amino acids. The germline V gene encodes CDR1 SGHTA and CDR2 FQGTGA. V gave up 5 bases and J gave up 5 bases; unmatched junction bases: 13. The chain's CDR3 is CASSARAGTGINEQYF. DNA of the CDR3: TGTGCCAGCAGCGCCCGAGCCGGGACAGGGATCAACGAGCAGTACTTC.

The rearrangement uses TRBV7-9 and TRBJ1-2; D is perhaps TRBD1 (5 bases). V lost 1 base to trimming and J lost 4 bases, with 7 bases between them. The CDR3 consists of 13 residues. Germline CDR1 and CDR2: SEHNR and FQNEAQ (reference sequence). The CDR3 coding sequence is TGTGCCAGCAGCTTAGAAGGGGCCTATGGCTACACCTTC. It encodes CASSLEGAYGYTF. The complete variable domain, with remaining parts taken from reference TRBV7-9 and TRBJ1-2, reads DTGVSQNPRHKITKRGQNVTFRCDPISEHNRLYWYRQTLGQGPEFLTYFQNEAQLEKSRLLSDRFSAERPKGSFSTLEIQRTEQGDSAMYLCASSLEGAYGYTFGSGTRLTVV.

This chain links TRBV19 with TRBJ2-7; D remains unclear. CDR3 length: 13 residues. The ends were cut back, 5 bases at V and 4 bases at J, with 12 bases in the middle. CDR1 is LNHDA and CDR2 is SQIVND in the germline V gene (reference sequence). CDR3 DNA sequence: TGTGCCAGTAGTGGCGGAATTAGTTACGAGCAGTACTTC. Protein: CASSGGISYEQYF.

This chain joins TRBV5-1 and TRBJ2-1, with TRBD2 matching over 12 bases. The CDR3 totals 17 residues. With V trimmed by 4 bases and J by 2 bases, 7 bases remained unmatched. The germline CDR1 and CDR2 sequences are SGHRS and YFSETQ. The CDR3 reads CASSLLAGGPPYNEQFF. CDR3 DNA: TGCGCCAGCAGCCTTCTAGCGGGAGGGCCCCCCTACAATGAGCAGTTCTTC.

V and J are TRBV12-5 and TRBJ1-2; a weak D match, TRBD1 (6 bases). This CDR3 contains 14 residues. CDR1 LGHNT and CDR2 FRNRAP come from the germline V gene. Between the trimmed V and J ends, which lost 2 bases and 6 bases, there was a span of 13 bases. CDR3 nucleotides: TGTGCTAGTGGTTTGCTACTACAGGGCAATGGCTACACCTTC. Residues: CASGLLLQGNGYTF.

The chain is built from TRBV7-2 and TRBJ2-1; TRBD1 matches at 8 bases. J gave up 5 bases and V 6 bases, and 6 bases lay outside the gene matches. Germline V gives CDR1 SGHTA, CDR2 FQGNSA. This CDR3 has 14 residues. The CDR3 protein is CASRRTGINNEQFF. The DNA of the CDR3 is TGTGCCAGCAGAAGGACAGGGATCAACAATGAGCAGTTCTTC.

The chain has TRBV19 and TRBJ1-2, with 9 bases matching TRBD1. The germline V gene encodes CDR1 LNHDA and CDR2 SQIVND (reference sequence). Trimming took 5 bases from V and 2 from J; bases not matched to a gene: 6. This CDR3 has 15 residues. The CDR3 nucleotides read TGTGCCAGTAGTCCACAGGGGGCGACGAACTATGGCTACACCTTC. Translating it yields CASSPQGATNYGYTF.

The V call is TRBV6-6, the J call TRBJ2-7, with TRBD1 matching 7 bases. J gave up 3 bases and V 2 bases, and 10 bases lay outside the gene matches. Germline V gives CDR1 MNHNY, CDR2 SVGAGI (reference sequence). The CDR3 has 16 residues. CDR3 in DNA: TGTGCCAGCAGTTACCCCAGGGGGACAGCGATCTACGAGCAGTACTTC. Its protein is CASSYPRGTAIYEQYF.

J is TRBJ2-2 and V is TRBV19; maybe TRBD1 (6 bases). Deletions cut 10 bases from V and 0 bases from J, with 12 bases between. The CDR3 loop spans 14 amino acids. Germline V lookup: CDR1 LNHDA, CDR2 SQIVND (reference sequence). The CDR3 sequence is CAIPGTPNTGELFF. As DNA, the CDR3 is TGTGCCATCCCCGGGACACCGAACACCGGGGAGCTGTTTTTT.

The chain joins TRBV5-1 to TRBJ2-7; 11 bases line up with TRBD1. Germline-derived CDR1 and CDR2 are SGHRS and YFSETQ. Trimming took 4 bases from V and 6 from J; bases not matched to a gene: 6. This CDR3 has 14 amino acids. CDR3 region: CASSTGQGASEQYF. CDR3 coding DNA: TGCGCCAGCAGCACCGGACAGGGGGCTAGCGAGCAGTACTTC.

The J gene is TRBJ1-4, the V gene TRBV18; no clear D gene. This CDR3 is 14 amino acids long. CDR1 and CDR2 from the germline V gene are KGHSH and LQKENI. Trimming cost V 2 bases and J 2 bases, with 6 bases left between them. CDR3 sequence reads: CASSPFETNEKLFF. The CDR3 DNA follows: TGTGCCAGCTCACCATTTGAGACTAATGAAAAACTGTTTTTT.

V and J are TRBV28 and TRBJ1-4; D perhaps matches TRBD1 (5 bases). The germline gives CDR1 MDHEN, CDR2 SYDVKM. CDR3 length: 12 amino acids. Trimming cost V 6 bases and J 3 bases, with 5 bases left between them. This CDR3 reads CASRGPNEKLFF. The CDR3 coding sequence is TGTGCCAGCAGGGGGCCTAATGAAAAACTGTTTTTT.

The CDR3 region is CASSLERRTSGPYNEQFF. The CDR3 DNA is TGTGCCAGCAGCTTGGAACGTCGGACTAGCGGGCCTTACAATGAGCAGTTCTTC. The chain joins TRBV7-2 to TRBJ2-1; 11 bases fit TRBD2. This CDR3 spans 18 amino acids. The germline CDR1 and CDR2 sequences are SGHTA and FQGNSA. The V and J ends lost 3 bases and 4 bases, in that order; junction bases with no gene match: 11.

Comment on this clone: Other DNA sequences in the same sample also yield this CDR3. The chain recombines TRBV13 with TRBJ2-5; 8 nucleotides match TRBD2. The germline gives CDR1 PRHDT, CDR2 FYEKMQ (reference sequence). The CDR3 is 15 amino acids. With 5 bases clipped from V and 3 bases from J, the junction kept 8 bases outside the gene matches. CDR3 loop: CASSLRGGGEETQYF. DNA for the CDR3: TGTGCCAGCAGCCTTCGGGGGGGAGGGGAAGAGACCCAGTACTTC.

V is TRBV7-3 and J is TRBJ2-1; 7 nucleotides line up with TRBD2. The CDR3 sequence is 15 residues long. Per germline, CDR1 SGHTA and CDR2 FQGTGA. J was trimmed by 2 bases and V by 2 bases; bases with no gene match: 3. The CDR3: CASSLAGATYNEQFF. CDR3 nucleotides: TGTGCCAGCAGCTTAGCGGGAGCGACCTACAATGAGCAGTTCTTC. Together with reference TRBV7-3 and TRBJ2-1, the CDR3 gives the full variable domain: GAGVSQTPSNKVTEKGKYVELRCDPISGHTALYWYRQSLGQGPEFLIYFQGTGAADDSGLPNDRFFAVRPEGSVSTLKIQRTERGDSAVYLCASSLAGATYNEQFFGPGTRLTVL.

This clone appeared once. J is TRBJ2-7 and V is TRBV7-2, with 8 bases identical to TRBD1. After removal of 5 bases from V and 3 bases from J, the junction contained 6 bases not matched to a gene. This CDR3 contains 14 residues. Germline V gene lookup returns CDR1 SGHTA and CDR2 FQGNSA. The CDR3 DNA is TGTGCCAGCAGCGCCGGGACAGGAAACTACGAGCAGTACTTC. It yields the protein CASSAGTGNYEQYF.

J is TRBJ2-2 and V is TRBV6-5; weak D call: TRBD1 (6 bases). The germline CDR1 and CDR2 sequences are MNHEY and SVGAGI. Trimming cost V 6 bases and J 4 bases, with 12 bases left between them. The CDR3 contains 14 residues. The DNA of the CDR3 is TGTGCCAGCAGAAGGGACAAAATCACCGGGGAGCTGTTTTTT. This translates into CASRRDKITGELFF.